The T cell receptor (beta chain) described here comes from a study of identical twins. Whole-study findings and limits: Some out-of-frame alpha sequences were shared by twins, and these showed excess low generation probability.

Unique molecular identifiers were present on cDNA, and template switching added a universal primer site. MiXCR, applied by TCRdb to the 5' RACE reads, yields one record per CDR3 protein. The sample consists of more than 1.5 million distinct CDR3 sequences, under 35% of them appearing once. Trimming shortened V by 3 bases and J by 3 bases, and 17 bases separated the two germline ends. In germline, CDR1 is MNHEY, CDR2 SVGEGT. The CDR3 has 16 amino acids. The sample holds a few counts of this clonotype. Its antigen is currently unknown. The TCR originated in a newborn girl in good health. Specimen: cord blood. The chain employs TRBV6-2 or TRBV6-3 and TRBJ1-2, with no clear D. In DNA, the CDR3 is TGTGCCAGCAGTTATGATTTTCGGGATTTGGACTATGGCTACACCTTC. Translation gives CASSYDFRDLDYGYTF.